A single sample gave rise to the 15 T cell receptor beta chains below, sequenced in a study of monozygotic twins with inflammatory bowel disease. TCRdb reprocessed the 5' RACE reads, keeping one entry per CDR3 protein, no DNA. The sample table sets out 70,000 to 95,000 distinct CDR3 sequences. Sequenced material: blood. The origin of the receptors is a human donor with ulcerative colitis or Crohn's disease, or a healthy co-twin of an affected twin (not recorded which).

This sequence joins TRBV3-1 and TRBJ1-6. CDR1 and CDR2 (germline): LGHDT, YNNKEL (reference sequence). The CDR3 length is 14 residues. The CDR3 region is CASSQDIWDSPLHF.

V is TRBV12-3 or TRBV12-4 and J is TRBJ1-1; TCRdb gives TRBD1 as the D gene, but with no DNA this cannot be confirmed. This CDR3 has 14 amino acids. The CDR3 reads CASSLVGGNTEAFF.

V gene TRBV29-1 combines with J gene TRBJ2-1. Germline lookup yields CDR1 SQVTM and CDR2 ANQGSEA. This CDR3 spans 12 amino acids. CDR3 loop: CSVDWDWGEQFF.

This clonotype is labeled medium-sized based on frequency. The chain has TRBV20-1 and TRBJ2-3; TCRdb proposes TRBD2, but this gene call is untestable without DNA. The CDR3 has 12 amino acids. The germline gives CDR1 DFQATT, CDR2 SNEGSKA (reference sequence). CDR3 residues: CSASGGVDTQYF.

V gene TRBV7-2 combines with J gene TRBJ1-4. The length of the CDR3 is 14 residues. The germline CDR1 and CDR2 sequences are SGHTA and FQGNSA. CDR3 sequence reads: CASGPRTNNEKLFF.

The V and J genes are TRBV7-2 and TRBJ2-3; TCRdb's D call of TRBD2 is untestable without DNA. Germline V gene data show CDR1 as SGHTA and CDR2 as FQGNSA. There are 15 residues in the CDR3. The CDR3 sequence is CASQEASGRTDTQYF. The full variable domain, with the rest looked up from reference TRBV7-2 and TRBJ2-3, is GAGVSQSPSNKVTEKGKDVELRCDPISGHTALYWYRQSLGQGLEFLIYFQGNSAPDKSGLPSDRFSAERTGGSVSTLTIQRTQQEDSAVYLCASQEASGRTDTQYFGPGTRLTVL.

The chain joins TRBV20-1 to TRBJ1-5; the TCRdb call, TRBD1, lacks DNA for checking. Per germline, CDR1 DFQATT and CDR2 SNEGSKA (reference sequence). The CDR3 totals 13 residues. This CDR3 is CSATRDSNQPQHF.

V is TRBV20-1 and J is TRBJ1-6; the TCRdb D gene call, TRBD1, has no DNA to confirm it. The CDR3 extends over 16 amino acids. CDR1 and CDR2 from the germline V gene are DFQATT and SNEGSKA (reference sequence). The CDR3 protein is CSARAPTSSYNSPLHF.

This chain's CDR3 is CASSSPPGGDLNQPQHF. The chain recombines TRBV7-8 with TRBJ1-5. The CDR3 loop spans 17 amino acids. Looked up from germline, CDR1 is SGHVS and CDR2 is FQNEAQ.

The chain combines TRBV9 with TRBJ2-2. The CDR3 has 12 residues. Germline V gene lookup returns CDR1 SGDLS and CDR2 YYNGEE. The CDR3 protein is CASSEYTGELFF. The whole variable domain, filled in from reference TRBV9 and TRBJ2-2, reads DSGVTQTPKHLITATGQRVTLRCSPRSGDLSVYWYQQSLDQGLQFLIQYYNGEERAKGNILERFSAQQFPDLHSELNLSSLELGDSALYFCASSEYTGELFFGEGSRLTVL.

This chain uses TRBV7-8 with TRBJ2-1; the D call of TRBD2 rests on TCRdb alone, since no DNA is present to check it. CDR1 is SGHVS, CDR2 FQNEAQ, per germline. This CDR3 comprises 15 residues. This CDR3 is CASSPRRGSYNEQFF.

J is TRBJ1-6 and V is TRBV10-3. The CDR3 loop spans 14 amino acids. Germline V gene data show CDR1 as ENHRY and CDR2 as SYGVKD. Here the CDR3 reads CAISEIGPNSPLHF.

The chain employs TRBV5-8 and TRBJ2-7; TCRdb calls TRBD2, which cannot be checked without DNA. Germline loops: CDR1 SGHTS, CDR2 YDEGEE. This CDR3 is built from 15 residues. CDR3 residues: CASSPRGMSSYEQYF.

V is TRBV18 and J is TRBJ1-2; TCRdb's D call, TRBD1, is unchecked because there is no DNA. Germline V gives CDR1 KGHSH, CDR2 LQKENI. This CDR3 is 16 amino acids long. The CDR3 spells CASSPPGTGANYGYTF. The full variable domain, completed using reference TRBV18 and TRBJ1-2, is NAGVMQNPRHLVRRRGQEARLRCSPMKGHSHVYWYRQLPEEGLKFMVYLQKENIIDESGMPKERFSAEFPKEGPSILRIQQVVRGDSAAYFCASSPPGTGANYGYTFGSGTRLTVV.

The V and J genes are TRBV5-1 and TRBJ1-2. The CDR3 has 14 amino acids. From germline, CDR1 is SGHRS and CDR2 YFSETQ. The CDR3 sequence: CASSLDRTYVGYTF.